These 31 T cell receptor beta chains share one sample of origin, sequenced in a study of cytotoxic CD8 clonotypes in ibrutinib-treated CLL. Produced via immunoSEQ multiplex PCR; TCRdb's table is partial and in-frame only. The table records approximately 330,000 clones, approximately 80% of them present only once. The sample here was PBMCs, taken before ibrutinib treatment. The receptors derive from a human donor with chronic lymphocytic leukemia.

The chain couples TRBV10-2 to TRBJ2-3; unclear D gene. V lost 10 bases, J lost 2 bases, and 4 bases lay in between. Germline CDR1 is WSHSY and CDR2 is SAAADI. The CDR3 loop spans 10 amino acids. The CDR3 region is CATFTDTQYF. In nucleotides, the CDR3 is TGCGCCACATTCACAGATACGCAGTATTTT.

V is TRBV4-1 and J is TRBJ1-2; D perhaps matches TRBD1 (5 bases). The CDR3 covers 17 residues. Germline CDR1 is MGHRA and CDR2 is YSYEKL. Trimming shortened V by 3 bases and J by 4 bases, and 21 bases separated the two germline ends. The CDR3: CASSQLGAGVEGYGYTF. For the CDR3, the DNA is TGCGCCAGCAGCCAGTTAGGGGCGGGGGTTGAAGGCTATGGCTACACCTTC.

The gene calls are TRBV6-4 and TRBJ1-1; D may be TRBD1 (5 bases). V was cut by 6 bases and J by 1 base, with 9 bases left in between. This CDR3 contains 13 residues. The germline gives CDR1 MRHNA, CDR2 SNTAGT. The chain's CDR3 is CASSGTANTEAFF. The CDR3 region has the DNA TGTGCCAGCAGCGGGACTGCGAACACTGAAGCTTTCTTT.

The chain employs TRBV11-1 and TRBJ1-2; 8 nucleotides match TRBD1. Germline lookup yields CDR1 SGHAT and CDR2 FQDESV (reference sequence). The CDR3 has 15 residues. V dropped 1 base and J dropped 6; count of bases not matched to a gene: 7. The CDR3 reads CASSLVGTGPDGYTF. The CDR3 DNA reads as TGTGCCAGCAGCTTAGTGGGGACAGGCCCAGATGGCTACACCTTC.

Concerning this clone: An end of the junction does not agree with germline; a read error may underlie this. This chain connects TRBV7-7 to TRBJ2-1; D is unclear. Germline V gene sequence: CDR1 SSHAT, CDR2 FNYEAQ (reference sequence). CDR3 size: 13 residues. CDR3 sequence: CASSPSRYNEQFF. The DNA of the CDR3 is TGTGCTAGCAGCCCCAGTCGCTACAATGAGCAGTTCTTC. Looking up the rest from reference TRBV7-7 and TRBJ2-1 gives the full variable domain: GAGVSQSPRYKVTKRGQDVTLRCDPISSHATLYWYQQALGQGPEFLTYFNYEAQPDKSGLPSDRFSAERPEGSISTLTIQRTEQRDSAMYRCASSPSRYNEQFFGPGTRLTVL.

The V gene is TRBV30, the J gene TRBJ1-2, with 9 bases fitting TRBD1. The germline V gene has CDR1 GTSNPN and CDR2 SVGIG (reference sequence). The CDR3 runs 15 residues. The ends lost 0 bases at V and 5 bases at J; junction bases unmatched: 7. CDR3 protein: CAWSVSPGTGYGYTF. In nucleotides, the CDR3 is TGTGCCTGGAGTGTATCCCCCGGGACAGGGTATGGCTACACCTTC.

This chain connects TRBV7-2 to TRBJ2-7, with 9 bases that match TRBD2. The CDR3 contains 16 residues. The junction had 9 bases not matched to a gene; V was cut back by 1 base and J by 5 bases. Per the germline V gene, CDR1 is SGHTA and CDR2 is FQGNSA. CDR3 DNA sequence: TGTGCCAGCAGCTTAGAAGGCGGGAGGGGTCTCCACGAGCAGTACTTC. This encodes CASSLEGGRGLHEQYF.

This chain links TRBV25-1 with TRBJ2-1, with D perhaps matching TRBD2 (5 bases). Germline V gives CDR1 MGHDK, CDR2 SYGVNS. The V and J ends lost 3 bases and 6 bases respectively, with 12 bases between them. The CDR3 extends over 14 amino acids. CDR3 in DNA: TGTGCCAGCAGTGAGAAGCGACTAAGCAATGAGCAGTTCTTC. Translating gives CASSEKRLSNEQFF.

CDR3 protein: CASSINPSSSYEQYF. The DNA for the CDR3 is TGTGCCAGCAGCATAAATCCTAGCAGCTCCTACGAGCAGTACTTC. The chain joins TRBV5-6 to TRBJ2-7; weak D call: TRBD2 (5 bases). The CDR3 totals 15 residues. V was trimmed by 4 bases and J by 0 bases, leaving 14 bases between them. The germline V gene encodes CDR1 SGHDT and CDR2 YYEEEE.

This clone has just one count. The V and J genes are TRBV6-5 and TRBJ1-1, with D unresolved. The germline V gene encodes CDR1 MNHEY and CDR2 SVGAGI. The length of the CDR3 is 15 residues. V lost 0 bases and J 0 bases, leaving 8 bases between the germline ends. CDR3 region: CASSYSNGMNTEAFF. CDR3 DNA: TGTGCCAGCAGTTACTCGAATGGAATGAACACTGAAGCTTTCTTT.

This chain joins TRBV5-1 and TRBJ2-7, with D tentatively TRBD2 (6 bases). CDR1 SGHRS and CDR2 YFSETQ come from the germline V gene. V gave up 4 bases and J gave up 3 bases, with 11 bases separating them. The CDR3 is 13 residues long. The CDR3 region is CASSSTSYYEQYF. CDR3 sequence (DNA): TGCGCCAGCAGCAGTACTAGCTACTACGAGCAGTACTTC.

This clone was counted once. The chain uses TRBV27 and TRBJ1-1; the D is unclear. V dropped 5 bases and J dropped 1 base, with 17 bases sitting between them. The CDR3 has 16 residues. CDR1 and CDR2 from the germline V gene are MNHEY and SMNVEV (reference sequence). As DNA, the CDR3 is TGTGCCAGCAGTATTATTCCACTCCGAAAGAACACTGAAGCTTTCTTT. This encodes CASSIIPLRKNTEAFF.

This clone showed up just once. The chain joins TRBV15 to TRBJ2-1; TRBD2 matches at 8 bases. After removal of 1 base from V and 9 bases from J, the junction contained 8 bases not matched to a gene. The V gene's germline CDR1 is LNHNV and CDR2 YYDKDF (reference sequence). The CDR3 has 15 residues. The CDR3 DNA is TGTGCCACCAGCAGAGTTTTAGCGGGAACGGTTGAGCAGTTCTTC. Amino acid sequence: CATSRVLAGTVEQFF.

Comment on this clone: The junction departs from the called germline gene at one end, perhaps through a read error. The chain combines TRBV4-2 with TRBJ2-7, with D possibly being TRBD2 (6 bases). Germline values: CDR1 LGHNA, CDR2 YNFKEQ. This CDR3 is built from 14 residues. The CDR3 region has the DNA TGTGCCAGCAGCCAAAGACTGGTGAGCAGGGACTTGGGCTTC. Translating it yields CASSQRLVSRDLGF.

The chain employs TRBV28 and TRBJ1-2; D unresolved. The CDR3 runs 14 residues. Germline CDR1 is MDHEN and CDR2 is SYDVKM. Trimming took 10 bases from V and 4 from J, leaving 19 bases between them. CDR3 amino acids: CATRSLQRSYGYTF. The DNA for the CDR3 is TGTGCCACTCGGTCGTTGCAAAGGTCCTATGGCTACACCTTC.

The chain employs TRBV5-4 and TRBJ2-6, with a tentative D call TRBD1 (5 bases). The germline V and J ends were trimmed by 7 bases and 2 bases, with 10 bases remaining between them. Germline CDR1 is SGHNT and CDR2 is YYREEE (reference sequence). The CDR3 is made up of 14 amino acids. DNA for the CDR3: TGTGCCAGCGGTCAGGGTACTGGGGCCAACGTCCTGACTTTC. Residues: CASGQGTGANVLTF.

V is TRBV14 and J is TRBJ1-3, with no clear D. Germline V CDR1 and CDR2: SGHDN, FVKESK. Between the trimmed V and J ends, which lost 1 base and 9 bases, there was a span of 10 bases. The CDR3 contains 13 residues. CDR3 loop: CASSQVEGSTIYF. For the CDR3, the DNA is TGTGCCAGCAGCCAAGTCGAAGGTTCCACCATATATTTT.

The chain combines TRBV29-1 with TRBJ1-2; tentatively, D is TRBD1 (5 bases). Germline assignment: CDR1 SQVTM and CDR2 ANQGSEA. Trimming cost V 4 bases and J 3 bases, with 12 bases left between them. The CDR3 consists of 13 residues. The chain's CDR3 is CSVGDLGYYGYTF. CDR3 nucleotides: TGCAGCGTTGGGGACCTTGGATACTATGGCTACACCTTC.

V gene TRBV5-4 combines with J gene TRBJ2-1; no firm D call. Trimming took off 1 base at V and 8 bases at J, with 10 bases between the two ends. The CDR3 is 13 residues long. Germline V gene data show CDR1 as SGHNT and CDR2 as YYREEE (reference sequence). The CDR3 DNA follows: TGTGCCAGCAGCTTGATCAGTCTAGATGAGCAGTTCTTC. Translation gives CASSLISLDEQFF.

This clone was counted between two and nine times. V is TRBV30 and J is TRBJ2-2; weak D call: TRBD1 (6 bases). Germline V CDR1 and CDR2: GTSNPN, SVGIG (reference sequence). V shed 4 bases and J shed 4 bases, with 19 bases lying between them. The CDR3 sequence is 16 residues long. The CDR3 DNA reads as TGTGCCTGGACCCCACGGGCAGGGGAAACCACCGGGGAGCTGTTTTTT. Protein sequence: CAWTPRAGETTGELFF.

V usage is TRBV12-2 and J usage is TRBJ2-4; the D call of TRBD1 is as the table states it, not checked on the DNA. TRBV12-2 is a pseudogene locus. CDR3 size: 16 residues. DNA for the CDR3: TGTGCAAGTCGCAGACCGGGACAGGGGGCAGGGAACATTCAGTACTTC. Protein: CASRRPGQGAGNIQYF.

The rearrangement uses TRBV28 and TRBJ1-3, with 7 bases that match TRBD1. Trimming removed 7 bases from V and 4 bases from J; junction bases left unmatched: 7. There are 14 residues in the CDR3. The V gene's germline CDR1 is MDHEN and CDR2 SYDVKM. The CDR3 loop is CASTLQGTGNTIYF. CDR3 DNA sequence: TGTGCCAGCACTCTACAGGGGACCGGAAACACCATATATTTT.

CDR3 coding DNA: TGTGCCAGCAGCTACGGTCCTTACAATGAGCAGTTCTTC. As protein: CASSYGPYNEQFF. The chain couples TRBV5-6 to TRBJ2-1, with no clear D. The CDR3 sequence is 13 residues long. Trimming removed 3 bases at V and 4 bases at J, with 8 bases between. CDR1 is SGHDT and CDR2 is YYEEEE in the germline V gene.

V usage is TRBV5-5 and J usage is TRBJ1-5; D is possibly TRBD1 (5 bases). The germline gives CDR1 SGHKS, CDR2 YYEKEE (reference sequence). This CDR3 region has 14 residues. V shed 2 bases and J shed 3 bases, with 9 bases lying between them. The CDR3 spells CASSFDSPNQPQHF. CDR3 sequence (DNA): TGTGCCAGCAGCTTCGACAGTCCCAATCAGCCCCAGCATTTT.

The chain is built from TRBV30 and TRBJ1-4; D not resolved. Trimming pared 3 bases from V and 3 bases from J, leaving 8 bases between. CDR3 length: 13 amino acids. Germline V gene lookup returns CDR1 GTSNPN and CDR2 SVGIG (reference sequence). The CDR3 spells CAWRRSANEKLFF. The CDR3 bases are TGTGCCTGGAGGAGGAGCGCTAATGAAAAACTGTTTTTT.

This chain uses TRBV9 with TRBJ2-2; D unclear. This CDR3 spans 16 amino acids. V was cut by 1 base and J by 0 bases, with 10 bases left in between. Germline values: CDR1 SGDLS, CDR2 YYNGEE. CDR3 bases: TGTGCCAGCAGCGTATCCCAAGGCCCGAACACCGGGGAGCTGTTTTTT. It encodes CASSVSQGPNTGELFF. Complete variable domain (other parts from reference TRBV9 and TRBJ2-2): DSGVTQTPKHLITATGQRVTLRCSPRSGDLSVYWYQQSLDQGLQFLIQYYNGEERAKGNILERFSAQQFPDLHSELNLSSLELGDSALYFCASSVSQGPNTGELFFGEGSRLTVL.

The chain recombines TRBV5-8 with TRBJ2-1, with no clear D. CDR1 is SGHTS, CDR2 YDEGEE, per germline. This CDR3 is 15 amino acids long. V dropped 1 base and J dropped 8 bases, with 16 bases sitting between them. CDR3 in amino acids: CASSLRSSSLHEQFF. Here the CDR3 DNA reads TGTGCCAGCAGCTTGAGGTCGAGCAGTCTCCATGAGCAGTTCTTC.

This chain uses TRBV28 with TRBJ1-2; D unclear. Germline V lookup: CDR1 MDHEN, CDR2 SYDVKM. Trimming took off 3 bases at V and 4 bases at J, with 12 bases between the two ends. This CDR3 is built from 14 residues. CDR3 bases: TGTGCCAGCAGTTTCTTACTTCAGGCCTATGGCTACACCTTC. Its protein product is CASSFLLQAYGYTF.

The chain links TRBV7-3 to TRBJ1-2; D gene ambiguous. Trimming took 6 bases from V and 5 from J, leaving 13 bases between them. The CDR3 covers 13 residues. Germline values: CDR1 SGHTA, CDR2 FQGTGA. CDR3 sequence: CASSPAQSYGYTF. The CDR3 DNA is TGTGCCAGCAGTCCTGCGCAGAGTTATGGCTACACCTTC.

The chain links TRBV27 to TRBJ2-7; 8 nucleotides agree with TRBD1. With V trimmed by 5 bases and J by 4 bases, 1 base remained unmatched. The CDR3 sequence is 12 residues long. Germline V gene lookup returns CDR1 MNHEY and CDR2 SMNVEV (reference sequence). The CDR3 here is CASSGQGYEQYF. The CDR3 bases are TGTGCCAGCAGTGGACAGGGATACGAGCAGTACTTC.

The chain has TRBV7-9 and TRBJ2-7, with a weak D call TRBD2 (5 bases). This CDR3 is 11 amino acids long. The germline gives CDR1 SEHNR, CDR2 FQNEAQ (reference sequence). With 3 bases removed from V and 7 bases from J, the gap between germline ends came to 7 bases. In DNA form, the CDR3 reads TGTGCCAGCAGCTTCCGGGGTGAGCAGTACTTC. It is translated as CASSFRGEQYF.